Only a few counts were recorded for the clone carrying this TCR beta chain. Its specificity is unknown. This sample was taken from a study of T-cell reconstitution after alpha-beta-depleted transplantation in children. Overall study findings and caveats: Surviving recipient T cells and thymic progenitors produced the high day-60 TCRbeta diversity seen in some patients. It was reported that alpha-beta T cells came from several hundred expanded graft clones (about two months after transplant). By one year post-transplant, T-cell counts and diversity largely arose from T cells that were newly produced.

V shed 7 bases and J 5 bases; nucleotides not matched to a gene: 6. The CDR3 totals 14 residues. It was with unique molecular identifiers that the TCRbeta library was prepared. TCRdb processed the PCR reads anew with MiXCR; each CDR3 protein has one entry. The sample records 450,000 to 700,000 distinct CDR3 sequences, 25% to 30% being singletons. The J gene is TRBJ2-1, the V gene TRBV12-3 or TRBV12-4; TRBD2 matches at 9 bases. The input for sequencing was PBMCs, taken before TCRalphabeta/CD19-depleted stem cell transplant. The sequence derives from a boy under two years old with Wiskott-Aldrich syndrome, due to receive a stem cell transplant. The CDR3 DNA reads TGTGCCAGCACCCTGACTAGCGGCCACAATGAGCAGTTCTTC. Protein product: CASTLTSGHNEQFF.